This TCR beta chain is drawn from a study of patients and donors after allogeneic stem cell transplantation. CDR3 length equals 14 residues. Germline V gene sequence: CDR1 MNHEY, CDR2 SMNVEV (reference sequence). The V and J ends lost 8 bases and 8 bases respectively, with 16 bases between them. MiXCR, run by TCRdb on the RT-PCR reads, gives a single entry per CDR3 protein. The sample has about 110,000 distinct CDR3 sequences, approximately 35% seen once. The chain couples TRBV27 to TRBJ1-6; D unresolved. The clonotype comes from a human donor who was either an allogeneic HSCT recipient or a stem cell or donor lymphocyte infusion donor (not recorded which). It is not recorded whose cells these are; they may come from a transplant donor. The sequencing input was blood, either unsorted or a sorted T cell fraction (not recorded which). This CDR3 is CASGPRPRHSPLHF. In DNA, the CDR3 is TGTGCCAGCGGACCTCGACCCCGCCATTCACCCCTCCACTTT.